These 30 T cell receptor beta chains came from one sample sequenced in a study of shared clonotypes between healthy human individuals. Libraries were prepared by immunoSEQ multiplex PCR; TCRdb keeps only in-frame clonotypes and omits some of them. Of a few million clones in the sample, over 90% were seen once. The sample taken for sequencing was naive CD4+ T cells from PBMCs. The subset was: CD45RA+ positively selected. All receptors come from a man aged 18 to 35 in good health. Some clones in this sample may be carry-over from other donors' samples.

This clone was seen a single time. J is TRBJ1-2 and V is TRBV28; 10 positions match TRBD1. With V trimmed by 1 base and J by 2 bases, 4 bases remained unmatched. Germline lookup yields CDR1 MDHEN and CDR2 SYDVKM. This CDR3 is built from 16 residues. CDR3 region: CASSLSPGQGNYGYTF. CDR3 DNA sequence: TGTGCCAGCAGTTTATCGCCGGGACAGGGGAACTATGGCTACACCTTC.

This clone was recorded only once. The rearrangement joins TRBV10-3 to TRBJ2-7; 11 nucleotides agree with TRBD2. CDR3 size: 14 residues. The V gene's germline CDR1 is ENHRY and CDR2 SYGVKD. V was pared by 10 bases and J by 1 base, with 6 bases of the junction left unmatched. The CDR3 DNA sequence: TGTGCCACCCGCACTAGCGGGAGTTCCTACGAGCAGTACTTC. Its protein is CATRTSGSSYEQYF.

The chain has TRBV15 and TRBJ2-2; D is ambiguous. The CDR3 is made up of 11 amino acids. V was trimmed by 0 bases and J by 11 bases, leaving 4 bases between them. Germline V lookup: CDR1 LNHNV, CDR2 YYDKDF (reference sequence). CDR3 coding DNA: TGTGCCACCAGCAGAGATCAAGAGCTGTTTTTT. It yields the protein CATSRDQELFF.

The chain has TRBV5-1 and TRBJ2-2; D uncertain. Germline V gene lookup returns CDR1 SGHRS and CDR2 YFSETQ. Trimming shortened V by 1 base and J by 2 bases, and 6 bases separated the two germline ends. The length of the CDR3 is 14 residues. For the CDR3, the DNA is TGCGCCAGCAGCTTGATTGAAAACACCGGGGAGCTGTTTTTT. Translated: CASSLIENTGELFF. The full variable domain, completed using reference TRBV5-1 and TRBJ2-2, is KAGVTQTPRYLIKTRGQQVTLSCSPISGHRSVSWYQQTPGQGLQFLFEYFSETQRNKGNFPGRFSGRQFSNSRSEMNVSTLELGDSALYLCASSLIENTGELFFGEGSRLTVL.

The chain recombines TRBV5-1 with TRBJ2-3, with 7 bases lining up with TRBD1. Looked up from germline, CDR1 is SGHRS and CDR2 is YFSETQ. J was trimmed by 1 base and V by 4 bases; bases with no gene match: 6. The CDR3 loop spans 15 amino acids. The CDR3 sequence is CASSHRDSRTDTQYF. CDR3 in DNA: TGCGCCAGCAGCCACCGGGACAGCCGCACAGATACGCAGTATTTT.

The chain links TRBV5-1 to TRBJ2-2; the D is unclear. Trimming removed 5 bases at V and 1 base at J, with 9 bases between. Germline V gene data show CDR1 as SGHRS and CDR2 as YFSETQ. The CDR3 is 14 residues long. The CDR3 DNA reads TGCGCCAGCAGTATGTCGGTGAACACCGGGGAGCTGTTTTTT. Translating it yields CASSMSVNTGELFF.

The chain employs TRBV28 and TRBJ1-1, with no clear D. Trimming took off 5 bases at V and 1 base at J, with 20 bases between the two ends. This CDR3 region has 17 residues. Germline V gene data show CDR1 as MDHEN and CDR2 as SYDVKM. In DNA form, the CDR3 reads TGTGCCAGCAGTGGGTTTAGATGGGCGGTGGAGAACACTGAAGCTTTCTTT. It encodes CASSGFRWAVENTEAFF. Combining the CDR3 with reference TRBV28 and TRBJ1-1 gives the whole variable domain DVKVTQSSRYLVKRTGEKVFLECVQDMDHENMFWYRQDPGLGLRLIYFSYDVKMKEKGDIPEGYSVSREKKERFSLILESASTNQTSMYLCASSGFRWAVENTEAFFGQGTRLTVV.

The gene calls are TRBV7-2 and TRBJ2-5, with 10 positions matching TRBD1. The length of the CDR3 is 14 residues. Germline loops: CDR1 SGHTA, CDR2 FQGNSA. With V trimmed by 6 bases and J by 4 bases, 5 bases remained unmatched. The CDR3 DNA reads TGTGCCAGCAGTCCCGGGACAGGGGTAGAGACCCAGTACTTC. Amino acids: CASSPGTGVETQYF. Full variable domain (remainder filled in from reference TRBV7-2 and TRBJ2-5): GAGVSQSPSNKVTEKGKDVELRCDPISGHTALYWYRQSLGQGLEFLIYFQGNSAPDKSGLPSDRFSAERTGGSVSTLTIQRTQQEDSAVYLCASSPGTGVETQYFGPGTRLLVL.

The CDR3 DNA sequence: TGTGCCAGCAGTTACGGTGGGGGGTCCTACAATGAGCAGTTCTTC. Translating gives CASSYGGGSYNEQFF. This sequence joins TRBV6-5 and TRBJ2-1; maybe TRBD2 (6 bases). CDR1 is MNHEY and CDR2 is SVGAGI in the germline V gene. V lost 2 bases to trimming and J lost 1 base, with 9 bases between them. CDR3 length: 15 residues.

The chain has TRBV9 and TRBJ2-7; 7 nucleotides align to TRBD2. Germline CDR1 reads SGDLS; CDR2 reads YYNGEE. The CDR3 extends over 15 amino acids. J was trimmed by 3 bases and V by 7 bases; bases with no gene match: 13. CDR3 loop: CASGSLSGGLYEQYF. In DNA, the CDR3 is TGTGCCAGCGGAAGCCTTTCGGGAGGTCTCTACGAGCAGTACTTC.

The chain has TRBV28 and TRBJ1-1; D not certain. The CDR3 consists of 12 residues. Germline-derived CDR1 and CDR2 are MDHEN and SYDVKM. Deletions cut 2 bases from V and 8 bases from J, with 9 bases between. The CDR3 sequence: CASSLSWVEAFF. The CDR3 DNA is TGTGCCAGCAGTTTAAGTTGGGTCGAAGCTTTCTTT.

This chain uses TRBV4-1 with TRBJ2-7, with 7 bases identical to TRBD1. After removal of 1 base from V and 0 bases from J, the junction contained 0 bases not matched to a gene. Germline lookup yields CDR1 MGHRA and CDR2 YSYEKL. The CDR3 is 14 residues long. In nucleotides, the CDR3 is TGCGCCAGCAGCCAAGGGGACAGCTCCTACGAGCAGTACTTC. Its translation: CASSQGDSSYEQYF.

This rearrangement joins TRBV10-3 to TRBJ2-5, with TRBD1 identical over 7 bases. CDR3 length: 14 residues. Germline CDR1 ENHRY, CDR2 SYGVKD. V dropped 4 bases and J dropped 2; count of bases not matched to a gene: 4. The DNA for the CDR3 is TGTGCCATCAGTGGGGGACAGATACAAGAGACCCAGTACTTC. As protein: CAISGGQIQETQYF.

The chain uses TRBV30 and TRBJ1-4; perhaps TRBD1 as D (5 bases). CDR3 length: 15 residues. The ends were cut back, 2 bases at V and 8 bases at J, with 18 bases in the middle. Germline-derived CDR1 and CDR2 are GTSNPN and SVGIG (reference sequence). The CDR3 DNA follows: TGTGCCTGGAGTACCAGGATGGGGACGGGAGAAAAACTGTTTTTT. It translates to CAWSTRMGTGEKLFF.

Concerning this clone: Other DNA sequences in the same sample also yield this CDR3. The chain employs TRBV5-1 and TRBJ2-3, with TRBD1 as a possible D gene (5 bases). Trimming took off 3 bases at V and 3 bases at J, with 8 bases between the two ends. Germline CDR1 and CDR2: SGHRS and YFSETQ. The CDR3 has 13 residues. CDR3 sequence reads: CASSSQGTDTQYF. The CDR3, as DNA: TGCGCCAGCAGCTCCCAGGGTACAGATACGCAGTATTTT.

This chain joins TRBV9 and TRBJ1-3; 8 bases align to TRBD1. Germline CDR1 and CDR2: SGDLS and YYNGEE. Germline trimming cut 3 bases from V and 4 bases from J; bases unmatched to any gene: 9. The CDR3 spans 16 residues. In DNA form, the CDR3 reads TGTGCCAGCAGCGGCTACAGGGGGTACTTCGGAAACACCATATATTTT. Protein product: CASSGYRGYFGNTIYF.

The V gene is TRBV11-2, the J gene TRBJ2-7, with D uncertain. Trimming stripped 5 bases from V and 5 bases from J, with 13 bases between. CDR3 length equals 13 residues. Germline-derived CDR1 and CDR2 are SGHAT and FQNNGV. CDR3 DNA: TGTGCCAGCAGCCCGACCGTAGTCAACGAGCAGTACTTC. Its translation is CASSPTVVNEQYF.

Written as DNA, the CDR3 is TGTGCCAGCAGCGCCTTGGGACGGGCTAATGAAAAACTGTTTTTT. Translation: CASSALGRANEKLFF. This chain joins TRBV5-6 and TRBJ1-4, with a weak D call TRBD1 (5 bases). Germline assignment: CDR1 SGHDT and CDR2 YYEEEE. The CDR3 covers 15 residues. Between the trimmed V and J ends, which lost 4 bases and 3 bases, there was a span of 13 bases.

The genes are TRBV27 and TRBJ2-1; 12 nucleotides agree with TRBD2. V lost 7 bases and J lost 5; bases outside the gene matches: 18. The CDR3 loop spans 19 amino acids. Germline V lookup: CDR1 MNHEY, CDR2 SMNVEV (reference sequence). CDR3 nucleotides: TGTGCCAGCACTTCGGAACGAGAGACTAGCGGGAGTACCCACAATGAGCAGTTCTTC. It translates to CASTSERETSGSTHNEQFF.

This clone came up once. The chain is built from TRBV5-1 and TRBJ2-7; 10 bases match TRBD1. Unmatched junction bases numbered 4, after V lost 4 bases and J lost 0 bases. The CDR3 is 15 amino acids. Germline-derived CDR1 and CDR2 are SGHRS and YFSETQ. The CDR3 region is CASSGDRGFSYEQYF. DNA for the CDR3: TGCGCCAGCAGCGGGGACAGGGGATTCTCCTACGAGCAGTACTTC.

CDR3 bases: TGCGCCAGCAGCTTGGACCCCCTGACCCAGTACTTC. Translated, it gives CASSLDPLTQYF. The genes are TRBV5-1 and TRBJ2-5; no reliable D call. CDR3 size: 12 residues. Per the germline V gene, CDR1 is SGHRS and CDR2 is YFSETQ. Trimming took off 0 bases at V and 7 bases at J, with 7 bases between the two ends.

The chain links TRBV30 to TRBJ1-5; TRBD1 agrees at 7 bases. From germline, CDR1 is GTSNPN and CDR2 SVGIG (reference sequence). This CDR3 is 15 amino acids long. V lost 5 bases and J lost 0; bases outside the gene matches: 7. The CDR3 DNA is TGTGCCTGGGACACAGGGGCTTATAGCAATCAGCCCCAGCATTTT. Amino acid sequence: CAWDTGAYSNQPQHF. Filled out from reference TRBV30 and TRBJ1-5, the complete variable domain reads SQTIHQWPATLVQPVGSPLSLECTVEGTSNPNLYWYRQAAGRGLQLLFYSVGIGQISSEVPQNLSASRPQDRQFILSSKKLLLSDSGFYLCAWDTGAYSNQPQHFGDGTRLSIL.

The J gene is TRBJ1-1, the V gene TRBV2; D gene ambiguous. The CDR3 sequence is 14 residues long. Per the germline V gene, CDR1 is SNHLY and CDR2 is FYNNEI. Trimming pared 4 bases from V and 6 bases from J, leaving 15 bases between. The CDR3 sequence is CASSGLSRLSEAFF. The CDR3, as DNA: TGTGCCAGCAGTGGGCTTTCCCGTCTCTCTGAAGCTTTCTTT.

The chain employs TRBV5-1 and TRBJ2-7, with D tentatively TRBD1 (5 bases). V lost 4 bases and J lost 3, with 8 bases in between. CDR3 length: 12 residues. CDR1 and CDR2 (germline): SGHRS, YFSETQ. The CDR3 DNA is TGCGCCAGCAGCATAACAGGCTACGAGCAGTACTTC. Residues: CASSITGYEQYF.

The chain links TRBV5-1 to TRBJ2-2, with TRBD2 identical over 10 bases. Germline V gene sequence: CDR1 SGHRS, CDR2 YFSETQ. The CDR3 loop spans 17 amino acids. V lost 4 bases to trimming and J lost 0 bases; unmatched junction nucleotides: 6. The CDR3 DNA sequence: TGCGCCAGCAGCCCCCTAGCGGGGGCAGCGAACACCGGGGAGCTGTTTTTT. Translation gives CASSPLAGAANTGELFF.

The chain recombines TRBV28 with TRBJ2-2; D gene ambiguous. The germline V gene encodes CDR1 MDHEN and CDR2 SYDVKM. The CDR3 consists of 11 residues. V was trimmed by 7 bases and J by 8 bases, leaving 8 bases between them. For the CDR3, the DNA is TGTGCCAGCACCCTAGGGGGGGAGCTGTTTTTT. It codes for CASTLGGELFF. The full variable domain, in which reference TRBV28 and TRBJ2-2 provide the parts outside the CDR3, is DVKVTQSSRYLVKRTGEKVFLECVQDMDHENMFWYRQDPGLGLRLIYFSYDVKMKEKGDIPEGYSVSREKKERFSLILESASTNQTSMYLCASTLGGELFFGEGSRLTVL.

The chain joins TRBV5-1 to TRBJ2-7; 9 nucleotides match TRBD2. The CDR3 totals 15 residues. V was pared by 2 bases and J by 3 bases, with 6 bases of the junction left unmatched. Germline V lookup: CDR1 SGHRS, CDR2 YFSETQ. The DNA of the CDR3 is TGCGCCAGCAGCTTAAATAGCGGGAGTTTCTACGAGCAGTACTTC. This sequence encodes CASSLNSGSFYEQYF.

The chain joins TRBV11-1 to TRBJ2-7; 8 nucleotides align to TRBD2. The germline V gene has CDR1 SGHAT and CDR2 FQDESV (reference sequence). After removal of 5 bases from V and 6 bases from J, the junction contained 12 bases not matched to a gene. This CDR3 contains 15 residues. The CDR3 DNA reads as TGTGCCAGCAGCATCAAGCGGGAGCCCCGGGGCGAGCAGTACTTC. It encodes CASSIKREPRGEQYF.

The V call is TRBV5-4, the J call TRBJ2-7; TRBD1 or TRBD2 may be the D gene (5 bases each). The germline V gene encodes CDR1 SGHNT and CDR2 YYREEE (reference sequence). The CDR3 totals 14 residues. V was shortened by 5 bases and J by 0 bases, with 12 bases between the two germline ends. Written as DNA, the CDR3 is TGTGCCAGCAGGTCGGGACGTAGCTCCTACGAGCAGTACTTC. It specifies CASRSGRSSYEQYF.

Only a few counts were recorded for this clone. The genes are TRBV30 and TRBJ2-7, with D perhaps matching TRBD2 (5 bases). Germline CDR1 is GTSNPN and CDR2 is SVGIG (reference sequence). This CDR3 is built from 14 residues. The ends were cut back, 4 bases at V and 0 bases at J, with 13 bases in the middle. The CDR3 nucleotides read TGTGCCTGGAAGGTAGCGCTAAGCTCCTACGAGCAGTACTTC. Translated: CAWKVALSSYEQYF.